A selection of T cell receptor beta chains follows, all from one sample in a study of CD8+CD57+ T cells in acquired aplastic anemia. Via MiXCR, TCRdb re-called the reads, giving one row per CDR3 protein. This table has about 120,000 distinct CDR3 sequences, 58% appearing once. Sequencing was carried out using sorted CD4+, CD8+, or CD8+CD57+ T cells (not recorded which) from PBMCs. The receptors were sampled from a human donor with aplastic anemia. The CDR3 runs from the conserved cysteine through the conserved F or W. The D gene is left open where the match is weak. The size of a clone is reported for some rows only, either as once, few or many, or as a class for expanded clones.

V gene	J gene	D gene	CDR3 length	clone size	CDR3 DNA	CDR3 protein
TRBV29-1	TRBJ2-7	.	13	.	TGCAGCGTTGGGCTACAGAGCTCCTACGAGCAGTACTTC	CSVGLQSSYEQYF
TRBV2	TRBJ2-3	TRBD1	13	.	TGTGCCAGCAGATACAGGGGTCCAGATACGCAGTATTTT	CASRYRGPDTQYF
TRBV27	TRBJ1-2	.	14	.	TGTGCCAGTAGTTTTTTCGGGGGTGGTGATGGCTACACCTTC	CASSFFGGGDGYTF
TRBV6-1	TRBJ1-1	.	15	few	TGTGCCAGCAGTCTCGATGGGGCCCTAGCGGCTGAAGCTTTCTTT	CASSLDGALAAEAFF
TRBV11-1	TRBJ2-3	TRBD1	16	.	TGTGCCAGCAGCTTACGACCGGACAGGGGAACAGATACGCAGTATTTT	CASSLRPDRGTDTQYF
TRBV9	TRBJ2-2	TRBD1	17	many	TGTGCCAGCAGCGTAGTCGATACAGGGGGTCTCGCCGGGGAGCTGTTTTTT	CASSVVDTGGLAGELFF
TRBV5-1	TRBJ2-7	TRBD2	15	many	TGCGCCAGCAGCTCAATGCGGGGGACGTCCTACGAGCAGTACTTC	CASSSMRGTSYEQYF
TRBV25-1	TRBJ1-1	.	15	.	TGTGCCAGCAGTGAATATCTAGAACCGAACACTGAAGCTTTCTTT	CASSEYLEPNTEAFF
TRBV4-2	TRBJ2-7	.	14	many	TGTGCCAGCAGCCAAGCCGCCGGACAGCGCGAGCAGTACTTC	CASSQAAGQREQYF
TRBV11-1	TRBJ2-1	.	15	.	TGTGCCAGCACCATGAGGGGGGCCTCCTACAATGAGCAGTTCTTC	CASTMRGASYNEQFF
TRBV19	TRBJ1-2	.	17	many	TGTGCCACCTCTCTCAAACTTCTGGACACTTTTAACTATGGCTACACCTTC	CATSLKLLDTFNYGYTF
TRBV6-1	TRBJ1-2	.	13	.	TGTGCCAGCAGGGCAGGGACGGCCTATGGCTACACCTTC	CASRAGTAYGYTF
TRBV7-2	TRBJ2-1	.	12	once	TGTGCCAGCAGCTTATTCAGAAATGAGCAGTTCTTC	CASSLFRNEQFF
TRBV24-1	TRBJ2-3	TRBD2	15	.	TGTGCCACCAGTGCCGCGGGAGGGCCGTCAGATACGCAGTATTTT	CATSAAGGPSDTQYF
TRBV24-1	TRBJ1-1	TRBD1	14	.	TGTGCCACCAGAGGACAGGGCCCGAACACTGAAGCTTTCTTT	CATRGQGPNTEAFF
TRBV15	TRBJ2-3	.	14	.	TGTGCCACCAGCAGCGGGGGCCGCACAGATACGCAGTATTTT	CATSSGGRTDTQYF
TRBV20-1	TRBJ1-4	.	14	many	TGCAGCGCCCCGGGGGGGACAACTAATGAAAAACTGTTTTTT	CSAPGGTTNEKLFF
TRBV24-1	TRBJ2-3	.	16	few	TGTGCCACCAGTGATCCAGGGACGTCTAGCACAGATACGCAGTATTTT	CATSDPGTSSTDTQYF
TRBV7-2	TRBJ2-7	.	12	few	TGTGCCAGCAGTCCCACCGACTACGAGCAGTACTTC	CASSPTDYEQYF
TRBV11-1	TRBJ2-1	TRBD1	14	.	TGTGCCAGCAGCCGGGGACAGCCCTACAATGAGCAGTTCTTC	CASSRGQPYNEQFF
TRBV25-1	TRBJ1-1	.	15	once	TGTGCCAGCAGTGATCAGACAGCGGCTGCGACTGAAGCTTTCTTT	CASSDQTAAATEAFF
TRBV5-4	TRBJ2-5	TRBD1	15	many	TGTGCCACCTCCCACCCCGACAGGGGGGAAGAGACCCAGTACTTC	CATSHPDRGEETQYF
TRBV2	TRBJ1-6	.	13	.	TGTGCCAGCAGTAAAGAACCGGGGTCATCCCCCCACTTT	CASSKEPGSSPHF
TRBV20-1	TRBJ1-5	.	16	many	TGCAGTGCTTCCCCGAGAGGGGCCATGAGCAATCAGCCCCAGCATTTT	CSASPRGAMSNQPQHF
TRBV4-1	TRBJ2-3	TRBD2	17	many	TGCGCCAGCGACCCAGGAGGGACTAGCGGGAGTCCAGATACGCAGTATTTT	CASDPGGTSGSPDTQYF
TRBV7-3	TRBJ2-7	.	12	.	TGTGCCAGCAGCTCGAGTATTCGCGAGCAGTACTTC	CASSSSIREQYF
TRBV24-1	TRBJ2-2	.	15	.	TGTGCCACCAGTGATTCCCACTTAAACACCGGGGAGCTGTTTTTT	CATSDSHLNTGELFF
TRBV6-6	TRBJ1-2	TRBD1	13	many	TGTGCCAGCAGTTACCGAGACAGGGATGGCTACACCTTC	CASSYRDRDGYTF
TRBV29-1	TRBJ2-7	.	15	many	TGCAGCGTGGGAGGGACATTCAAAAACTCCTACGAGCAGTACTTC	CSVGGTFKNSYEQYF
TRBV6-5	TRBJ1-2	.	16	many	TGTGCCAGCAGTTACATGCCTGGGGGGGAAAACTATGGCTACACCTTC	CASSYMPGGENYGYTF
TRBV2	TRBJ2-7	.	13	.	TGTGCCAGCAGTGAACGGCACAGCTCCGAGCAGTACTTC	CASSERHSSEQYF
TRBV2	TRBJ1-6	.	15	.	TGTGCCAGCAGTGTTACAGGACCTCATAATTCACCCCTCCACTTT	CASSVTGPHNSPLHF
TRBV7-8	TRBJ2-2	.	16	.	TGTGCCAGCAGCCCCTTTCCGGGACCGAACACCGGGGAGCTGTTTTTT	CASSPFPGPNTGELFF
TRBV3-1	TRBJ1-4	TRBD1	15	.	TGTGCCAGCAGCCAAGCGGACAGGGGGAGGCAAAGGCTGTTTTTT	CASSQADRGRQRLFF
TRBV15	TRBJ2-7	.	16	.	TGTGCCACCAGCAGACTAGGGGCGGGAAACTTGTACGAGCAGTACTTC	CATSRLGAGNLYEQYF
TRBV7-9	TRBJ2-7	.	14	.	TGTGCCAGCAGCTCCTCCTCGGCACCTGACGAGCAGTACTTC	CASSSSSAPDEQYF
TRBV4-1	TRBJ2-5	.	15	.	TGCGCCAGCAGCCAATACGGGGCGCTCCAAGAGACCCAGTACTTC	CASSQYGALQETQYF
TRBV2	TRBJ2-2	.	17	.	TGTGCCAGCAGTGTTCGTCGCGGCGGGGCGAACACCGGGGAGCTGTTTTTT	CASSVRRGGANTGELFF
TRBV6-1	TRBJ2-1	TRBD2	15	many	TGTGCCAGCAGGAAGACTAGCGGGGGCTTGAATGAGCAGTTCTTC	CASRKTSGGLNEQFF
TRBV7-8	TRBJ2-7	.	14	.	TGTGCCAGCACGGTCAGCCGAGAGTCCTACGAGCAGTACTTC	CASTVSRESYEQYF
TRBV27	TRBJ1-2	.	15	.	TGTGCCAGCAGTCCCACCCCCATACAGGGTTATGGCTACACCTTC	CASSPTPIQGYGYTF